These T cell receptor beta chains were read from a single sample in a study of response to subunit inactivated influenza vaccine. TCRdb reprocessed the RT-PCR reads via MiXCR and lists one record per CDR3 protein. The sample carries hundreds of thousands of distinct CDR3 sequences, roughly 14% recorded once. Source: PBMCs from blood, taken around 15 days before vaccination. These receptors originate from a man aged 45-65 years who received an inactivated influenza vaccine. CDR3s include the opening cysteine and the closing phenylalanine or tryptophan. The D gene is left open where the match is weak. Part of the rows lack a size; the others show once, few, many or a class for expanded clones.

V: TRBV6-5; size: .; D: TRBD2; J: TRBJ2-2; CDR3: CASSSFGGTNTGELFF; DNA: TGTGCCAGCAGTTCCTTCGGGGGGACGAACACCGGGGAGCTGTTTTTT
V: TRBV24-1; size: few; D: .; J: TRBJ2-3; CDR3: CATSETGEQYF; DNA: TGTGCCACCAGTGAAACCGGTGAGCAGTATTTT
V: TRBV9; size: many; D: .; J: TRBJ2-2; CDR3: CASSVGRGWTGELFF; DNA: TGTGCCAGCAGCGTAGGCAGGGGATGGACCGGGGAGCTGTTTTTT
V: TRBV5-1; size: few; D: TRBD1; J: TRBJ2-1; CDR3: CASRPGQSGNEQFF; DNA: TGCGCCAGCAGACCGGGACAGTCAGGCAATGAGCAGTTCTTC
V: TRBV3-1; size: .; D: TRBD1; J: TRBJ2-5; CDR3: CASSLRPGQGEETQYF; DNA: TGTGCCAGCAGCCTGAGGCCGGGACAGGGTGAAGAGACCCAGTACTTC
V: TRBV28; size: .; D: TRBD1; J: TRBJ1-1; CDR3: CASTSRDRGPRTEAFF; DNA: TGTGCCAGCACTTCCCGGGACAGGGGGCCCCGTACTGAAGCTTTCTTT
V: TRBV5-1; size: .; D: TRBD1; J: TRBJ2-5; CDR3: CASSLGDRVPSSQETQYF; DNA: TGCGCCAGCAGCTTGGGGGACAGGGTCCCGTCCTCCCAAGAGACCCAGTACTTC
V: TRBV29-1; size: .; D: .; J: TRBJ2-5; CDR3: CSALWGAGETQYF; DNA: TGCAGCGCTTTGTGGGGGGCTGGGGAGACCCAGTACTTC
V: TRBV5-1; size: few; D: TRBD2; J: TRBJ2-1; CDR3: CASRLGTSGVSYNEQFF; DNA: TGCGCCAGCAGATTGGGGACTAGCGGGGTCTCCTACAATGAGCAGTTCTTC
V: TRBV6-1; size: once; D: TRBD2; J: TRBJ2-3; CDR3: CASRTSGGSTDTQYF; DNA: TGTGCCAGCAGAACGAGCGGGGGAAGCACAGATACGCAGTATTTT